Listed below are T cell receptor beta chains from one sample, sequenced in a study of T-cell reconstitution after alpha-beta-depleted transplantation in children. TCRdb re-called the PCR reads through MiXCR, storing one row per CDR3 protein. Of tens of thousands of distinct CDR3 sequences listed, roughly a tenth are singletons. The sample in question was PBMCs from the stem cell graft donor, obtained from the stem cell graft. These receptors were taken from a human donor who donated a stem cell graft to a child with chronic granulomatous disease. The CDR3 runs from the conserved cysteine through the conserved F or W. Fields, in order: V gene, D gene, clone size, J gene, CDR3 DNA, CDR3 protein. A D gene is named only where the DNA matches it firmly. For some rows the clone size is stated as once, few or many, or as a class when expanded; others skip it.

TRBV7-7,-,many,TRBJ2-1,TGTGCCAGCAGCTTAGACGCGGGGAACTCCTACAATGAGCAGTTCTTC,CASSLDAGNSYNEQFF
TRBV11-1,-,many,TRBJ1-2,TGTGCCAGCAGCACCAGGGCTAGCGACTATGGCTACACCTTC,CASSTRASDYGYTF
TRBV15,-,many,TRBJ2-7,TGTGCCACCAGCAGAGATACGAGAAGGGGGTCCTACGAGCAGTACTTC,CATSRDTRRGSYEQYF
TRBV20-1,-,many,TRBJ2-1,TGCAGTGCTGGCATCGGACCCCCCCTTGGCAATGAGCAGTTCTTC,CSAGIGPPLGNEQFF
TRBV28,-,-,TRBJ2-7,TGTGCCAGCAGTTTATTATGGCGCCGAGCTTACGAGCAGTACTTC,CASSLLWRRAYEQYF
TRBV2,TRBD1,-,TRBJ1-2,TGTGCCTTCAGTTACCCGACGATTTACCGGGACAGGGGATATGGCTACACCTTC,CAFSYPTIYRDRGYGYTF
TRBV20-1,-,many,TRBJ1-6,TGCAGTGCTGAGGGAGAGACAAGGAATTCACCCCTCCACTTT,CSAEGETRNSPLHF
TRBV5-1,TRBD2,many,TRBJ2-1,TGCGCCAGCTCTTATCTAGCGGGAGGTAGCGATGAGCAGTTCTTC,CASSYLAGGSDEQFF
TRBV9,-,many,TRBJ2-5,TGTGCCAGCAGCGTAGGAGGGGCGTTAGAAGAGACCCAGTACTTC,CASSVGGALEETQYF
TRBV19,TRBD1,many,TRBJ2-1,TGTGCCAGTGGGACAGGGAGCTCCTACAATGAGCAGTTCTTC,CASGTGSSYNEQFF
TRBV7-9,TRBD2,many,TRBJ2-1,TGTGCCAGCACTAAAGGACTAGCGGAATACAATGAGCAGTTCTTC,CASTKGLAEYNEQFF
TRBV11-2,-,-,TRBJ2-2,TGTGCCAGCAGCTTAGATCGTTGGACCGGGGAGCTGTTTTTT,CASSLDRWTGELFF
TRBV20-1,-,-,TRBJ1-1,TGCAGTGCTAGTAACAGGGTTAACACTGAAGCTTTCTTT,CSASNRVNTEAFF
TRBV2,-,many,TRBJ1-2,TGTGCCAGCAGTGAAACCCCGAACTATGGCTACACCTTC,CASSETPNYGYTF
TRBV11-1,-,many,TRBJ2-2,TGTGCCAGCAGCTTCGGGTTAACCGGGGAGCTGTTTTTT,CASSFGLTGELFF
TRBV12-3/TRBV12-4,-,many,TRBJ2-1,TGTGCCAGCTGTTTAGCGCTAAGTCGGGACCGACCGCTGTATGAGCAGTTCTTC,CASCLALSRDRPLYEQFF
TRBV12-3/TRBV12-4,-,many,TRBJ1-2,TGTGCCAGCAGTTTGGATTCCGTCTATGGCTACACCTTC,CASSLDSVYGYTF
TRBV15,TRBD1,-,TRBJ2-5,TGTGCCACGATGGGGACAGGGGCGGAGACCCAGTACTTC,CATMGTGAETQYF
TRBV5-6,TRBD2,-,TRBJ2-5,TGTGCCAGCAGCCCCGGGCTAGCGGGCTGTGCGGGAGAGACCCAGTACTTC,CASSPGLAGCAGETQYF
TRBV7-6,-,medium-sized,TRBJ2-3,TGTGCCAGCAGCTTAGCGGGGGGCTCAGATACGCAGTATTTT,CASSLAGGSDTQYF
TRBV7-8,TRBD2,many,TRBJ2-1,TGTGCCAGCAGCTTAGCGCAGACTAGCGGGAGCTCCTACAATGAGCAGTTCTTC,CASSLAQTSGSSYNEQFF
TRBV12-3/TRBV12-4,-,many,TRBJ2-7,TGTGCCAGCAGTTTCCCCGGGACGGGTGCCTACGAGCAGTACTTC,CASSFPGTGAYEQYF
TRBV3-1,TRBD1,many,TRBJ2-7,TGTGCCAGCAGCCTAGGGACAGCTACCTACGAGCAGTACTTC,CASSLGTATYEQYF
TRBV7-2,-,many,TRBJ2-7,TGTGCCAGCAGCCGAGAACGTAACAGGGTAGACTACGAGCAGTACTTC,CASSRERNRVDYEQYF
TRBV25-1,-,many,TRBJ2-1,TGTGCCAGCAGTGAATATGGGGGGGCCCACAATGAGCAGTTCTTC,CASSEYGGAHNEQFF
TRBV5-1,-,many,TRBJ2-2,TGCGCCAGCAGCTTGGATCAGGGGTTGCTCACCGGGGAGCTGTTTTTT,CASSLDQGLLTGELFF
TRBV29-1,-,many,TRBJ2-5,TGCAGCGTTGATATTGGGAGGGAGACCCAGTACTTC,CSVDIGRETQYF
TRBV29-1,-,many,TRBJ2-7,TGCAGCGTTGAAGATCGAGGAGCCACCTACGAGCAGTACTTC,CSVEDRGATYEQYF
TRBV12-3/TRBV12-4,-,many,TRBJ2-7,TGTGCCAGCAGTTTCGGCAGCACCTACGAGCAGTACTTC,CASSFGSTYEQYF
TRBV15,-,many,TRBJ2-1,TGTGCCACCAGCAGAGATCCGAGCGATGAGCAGTTCTTC,CATSRDPSDEQFF
TRBV18,TRBD2,-,TRBJ2-1,TGTGCCAGCTCCTGGTCCCGGGACGGGACTAGCGGGTCTACCCTATACAATGAGCAGTTCTTC,CASSWSRDGTSGSTLYNEQFF
TRBV20-1,-,once,TRBJ2-7,TGCTGCGCTAGTCGCGGTGGACTAAGCCTTTCCTACGAGCAGTACTTC,CCASRGGLSLSYEQYF
TRBV2,-,many,TRBJ2-2,TGTGCCAGCAGTGACAGGGCGAACACCGGGGAGCTGTTTTTT,CASSDRANTGELFF
TRBV10-3,-,many,TRBJ2-3,TGTGCCATCAGTGATGTCTTCGGAGGTAGACGAACAGATACGCAGTATTTT,CAISDVFGGRRTDTQYF
TRBV29-1,-,many,TRBJ1-1,TGCAGCGTTGTGAGGAACACTGAAGCTTTCTTT,CSVVRNTEAFF
TRBV28,-,few,TRBJ2-2,TGTGCCAGCAGTTTACCATCGGCGTTTTCGCTTTTGTCCGGGGAGCTGTTTTTT,CASSLPSAFSLLSGELFF
TRBV29-1,TRBD2,many,TRBJ2-3,TGCAGCGTTGAAAAAACTAGCGGGAAAGGTAGCACAGATACGCAGTATTTT,CSVEKTSGKGSTDTQYF
TRBV9,-,-,TRBJ2-2,TGTGCCAGCAGCGTAGGGGTTTCCGGGGAGCTGTTTTTT,CASSVGVSGELFF
TRBV7-2,-,few,TRBJ2-2,TGTGCCAGCAGCTTCGGAGGACTGGCCGGGGAGCTGTTTTTT,CASSFGGLAGELFF
TRBV12-3/TRBV12-4,TRBD2,many,TRBJ2-1,TGTGCCAGCAGTCAGCGGGGGGTAATGGGGAATGAGCAGTTCTTC,CASSQRGVMGNEQFF
TRBV7-9,TRBD1,many,TRBJ2-1,TGTGCCAGCAACCCCGGGACAGGGGACAGCTCCTACAATGAGCAGTTCTTC,CASNPGTGDSSYNEQFF
TRBV27,-,many,TRBJ2-2,TGTGCCAGCAGTTTAGGGGGGACTTGGCCCGGGGAGCTGTTTTTT,CASSLGGTWPGELFF
TRBV5-1,TRBD1,many,TRBJ2-1,TGCGCCAGCAGCGTGGCCGGGACAGCCGTTTTCTCCTACAATGAGCAGTTCTTC,CASSVAGTAVFSYNEQFF
TRBV20-1,TRBD2,-,TRBJ2-1,TGCAGTGCTAGTGGGTTACTAGCGGGAGGTAGTAATGAGCAGTTCTTC,CSASGLLAGGSNEQFF